This T cell receptor (beta chain) was retrieved from a study of T cells in Graves' hyperthyroidism and ophthalmopathy (dated by TCRdb to the late 2010s). Turning to the overall study: Peripheral blood samples were taken at the time of initial diagnosis, prior to any treatment. To identify distinguishing TCR V-J signatures, a discovery cohort of around 100 patients was used, comprising roughly 45 with Graves' ophthalmopathy and some 57 with stable Graves' hyperthyroidism. Prospective prediction of ophthalmopathy was tested in an independent validation cohort of 18 to 20 hyperthyroidism patients and 17 patients who later progressed to ophthalmopathy. The 95 to 100 discovery patients were randomly divided into training and test sets at a 7:3 ratio. In addition, the study compared T-cell repertoires in thyroid tissue and in blood from roughly 6 Graves' hyperthyroidism patients. Once sampling was done, hyperthyroidism patients were given methimazole at a starting dose of 30 mg daily, whereas ophthalmopathy patients were given high-dose intravenous methylprednisolone. TCR Vbeta CDR3 sequencing of 120 to 150 peripheral blood samples (under 45 ophthalmopathy, 75 to 85 hyperthyroidism and around 17 progressor patients) is reported in the paper. General conclusions and limits of the study: Blood samples also contained most of the expanded thyroid clonotypes (frequency above 0.001), which suggests that blood repertoires may reflect thyroid immune responses. In cross-validation, a model built on a 13 V-J signature told ophthalmopathy apart from stable hyperthyroidism with about 90% sensitivity and 81% to 82% specificity, and in testing the same model reached 80%/75%. Sample size was not statistically predetermined, and blinding of investigators to group allocation was not performed. In validation, the model predicted progression to ophthalmopathy a median of around 6.5 months before onset, with about 71% sensitivity and almost 75% specificity.

The TCR beta CDR3 regions were amplified from RNA transcripts. The TCR CDR3 was subjected to a first round of RT-PCR using the HTBI primer set and the Qiagen OneStep RT-PCR kit. A second multiplex PCR round built the libraries, followed by size selection and purification. Libraries were sequenced paired-end with 100 bp reads on an Illumina HiSeq2000. The original pipeline was this. SOAPnuke was used to process the raw data, removing reads that contained adapters or uncalled bases, had a mean Phred below 15, or lacked an exact match to the constant primer or identifier. High-quality paired reads were merged with COPE v1.2.5, and unique nucleotide sequences were defined as clonotypes. Clonotypes were aligned to IMGT TRBV, TRBD and TRBJ reference segments using MiTCR v1.1. Only V-J combinations with frequency above 0.0001, covering 99.2% of repertoires, were analysed. The TCS score was defined as the ratio of F50 (clonal expansion) to E x V (chaos), calculated using BLOSUM62-based TCRdist between CDR3 peptides within each V-J. Welch's t-statistics and random forest reduced 500 to 550 V-J features to roughly 13, which were used in a naive Bayes classifier (R e1071). TCRdb reworked the public reads: Q25 trimming with fastp, MiXCR clone assembly, productive beta chains retained. Rows with a matching CDR3 protein are joined into one entry that keeps the most common DNA and genes. These V and J calls derive from TCRdb rather than the authors' analysis. A total of under 400,000 distinct CDR3 sequences appear in this sample, 16% of them only once. The leading ten clones occupy around 35% of the sample.

This clonotype came up a few times. This receptor's antigen is unknown. Qualities for individual bases were not recorded, and no much larger clone is one base off. Stable Graves' hyperthyroidism was defined as no progression to ophthalmopathy during 18 months of follow-up. Hyperthyroidism patients were newly diagnosed, had a disease duration of under 2 months, and were aged 18 to 65 years. Exclusion was applied to patients with uncontrolled infections, other autoimmune diseases, pregnancy or lactation. Diagnoses were established on the basis of clinical symptoms, serum thyroxine and TRAb, thyroid ultrasound, and orbital computed tomography. Ficoll-Paque density gradient centrifugation was used to isolate PBMCs from 10 ml of fresh peripheral blood. Total RNA was extracted with Trizol reagent, and quality was checked on an Agilent 2100 Bioanalyzer. CDR1 LGHDT and CDR2 YNNKEL are derived from the germline V gene (reference sequence). The CDR3 contains 14 residues, cysteine and phenylalanine counted. The sequence is cut down to CDR3 DNA, 42 bases in frame from base 1. Trimming at the junction amounts to 4 bases on V and 2 bases on J, and the germline ends lie 8 bases apart.

This receptor was taken from a man aged 25-45 years with Graves' hyperthyroidism. The sample taken for sequencing was blood. The V gene is TRBV3-1 and the J gene is TRBJ1-4; 5 matching bases give a weak D call of TRBD1. The CDR3 loop reads CASSPRGTNEKLFF. DNA sequence: TGTGCCAGCAGCCCCCGGGGGACTAATGAAAAACTGTTTTTT.